Each of the 11 T cell receptor beta chains below was sequenced from the same sample in a study of T cell changes during pregnancy in multiple sclerosis. TCRdb keeps only in-frame clones here, not all; method: immunoSEQ multiplex PCR. The sample lists 75,000 to 100,000 clones, 92% occurring once. The material sequenced was peripheral blood, taken after pregnancy. The origin of the receptors is a female donor with multiple sclerosis, enrolled in a pregnancy study.

V usage is TRBV6-4 and J usage is TRBJ1-2; D ambiguous. V was clipped by 2 bases and J by 4 bases, with 8 bases between them. The V gene's germline CDR1 is MRHNA and CDR2 SNTAGT. The CDR3 sequence is 13 residues long. The CDR3 here is CASSDERGYGYTF. In nucleotides, the CDR3 is TGTGCCAGCAGTGACGAGCGGGGCTATGGCTACACCTTC.

CDR3 amino acids: CASKRRGREQYF. For the CDR3, the DNA is TGTGCCAGCAAACGCAGGGGGCGCGAGCAGTACTTC. This rearrangement joins TRBV21-1 to TRBJ2-7; the D call TRBD1 from the table was never checked on the DNA. TRBV21-1 is a pseudogene locus. The CDR3 spans 12 residues.

V is TRBV25-1 and J is TRBJ2-1; weak D call: TRBD2 (6 bases). The CDR3 runs 15 residues. V lost 1 base and J lost 3, with 10 bases in between. Per germline, CDR1 MGHDK and CDR2 SYGVNS. CDR3 in amino acids: CASSEFDGSYNEQFF. The DNA of the CDR3 is TGTGCCAGCAGTGAATTTGACGGGAGCTACAATGAGCAGTTCTTC.

This chain's CDR3 is CASSLDQVLDTGELFF. The CDR3 region has the DNA TGTGCCAGCAGCTTGGATCAGGTATTGGACACCGGGGAGCTGTTTTTT. The rearrangement joins TRBV5-4 to TRBJ2-2; D is unclear. V was trimmed by 0 bases and J by 3 bases, leaving 12 bases between them. CDR3 size: 16 residues. Germline CDR1 and CDR2: SGHNT and YYREEE (reference sequence).

This clone was observed once. V is TRBV7-2 and J is TRBJ2-5; weak D call: TRBD2 (5 bases). Trimming left V 7 bases short and J 5 bases short, with 23 bases between. The CDR3 loop spans 16 amino acids. Germline-derived CDR1 and CDR2 are SGHTA and FQGNSA. The CDR3 DNA follows: TGTGCCAGCACTTTTCCTCTCGGCGGGTTTGGGGAGACCCAGTACTTC. Translating it yields CASTFPLGGFGETQYF.

The V call is TRBV6-1, the J call TRBJ1-2; no reliable D call. CDR3 length: 12 residues. From germline, CDR1 is MNHNS and CDR2 SASEGT. V was cut by 2 bases and J by 3 bases, with 4 bases left in between. The CDR3 sequence is CASSEQDYGYTF. The CDR3 nucleotides are TGTGCCAGCAGTGAACAGGACTATGGCTACACCTTC.

The V gene is TRBV4-1, the J gene TRBJ1-1, with D possibly TRBD1 on 5 matching bases. V was pared by 0 bases and J by 0 bases, with 26 bases between. From germline, CDR1 is MGHRA and CDR2 YSYEKL. This CDR3 contains 21 residues. CDR3 region: CASSQDRFLLGEGEVNTEAFF. In nucleotides, the CDR3 is TGCGCCAGCAGCCAAGATAGATTCCTTTTGGGGGAGGGAGAAGTGAACACTGAAGCTTTCTTT.

This chain joins TRBV5-1 and TRBJ1-1; D gene unclear. The ends were cut back, 5 bases at V and 0 bases at J, with 14 bases in the middle. CDR3 length equals 15 residues. Germline-derived CDR1 and CDR2 are SGHRS and YFSETQ. CDR3 in amino acids: CASRRGNTMNTEAFF. In nucleotides, the CDR3 is TGCGCCAGCAGGCGCGGTAACACTATGAACACTGAAGCTTTCTTT.

This chain uses TRBV20-1 with TRBJ1-4; a possible D gene is TRBD1 (5 bases). The CDR3 consists of 10 residues. V shed 6 bases and J shed 12 bases, with 11 bases lying between them. Germline CDR1 and CDR2: DFQATT and SNEGSKA (reference sequence). This chain's CDR3 is CSAERGELFF. The CDR3 DNA reads TGCAGTGCCGAGCGGGGGGAACTGTTTTTT.

The count of this clone is one. The V gene is TRBV2, the J gene TRBJ1-1, with TRBD1 as a possible D gene (5 bases). Germline V lookup: CDR1 SNHLY, CDR2 FYNNEI. Trimming took 5 bases from V and 3 from J, leaving 13 bases between them. The CDR3 has 14 amino acids. CDR3 sequence: CASSSGFTHTEAFF. The CDR3, as DNA: TGTGCCAGCAGTTCAGGGTTTACCCACACTGAAGCTTTCTTT.

This chain links TRBV6-6 with TRBJ2-1; 7 bases align to TRBD1. Trimming cost V 9 bases and J 3 bases; bases outside gene matches: 8. The germline V gene encodes CDR1 MNHNY and CDR2 SVGAGI (reference sequence). The CDR3 loop spans 14 amino acids. CDR3 in DNA: TGTGCCAGTACCGGGACAGAGCTCTACAATGAGCAGTTCTTC. Encoded protein: CASTGTELYNEQFF.